This T cell receptor (beta chain) was captured in a study of T cell responses to AZD1222 COVID-19 vaccine. Profiling relied on immunoSEQ multiplex PCR, and the TCRdb table lists in-frame clones only, not all of them. The sample yields under 35,000 clones, more than 85% seen once. The germline V and J ends were trimmed by 3 bases and 8 bases, with 22 bases remaining between them. The germline gives CDR1 LNHDA, CDR2 SQIVND (reference sequence). The CDR3 sequence is 16 residues long. V and J are TRBV19 and TRBJ1-2; TRBD1 is a possible D gene (5 bases). The source of this sequence is an adult in good health. The sequences come from peripheral blood, collected on day 0 of AZD1222 vaccination. CDR3 sequence (DNA): TGTGCCAGTAGTATCCCCGGCGGCCGGGGGATAGGGGGCTACACCTTC. It encodes CASSIPGGRGIGGYTF.